A selection of T cell receptor beta chains follows, all from one sample in a study of Ad26.COV2.S vaccination and SARS-CoV-2 variants. The method was immunoSEQ multiplex PCR; TCRdb's version includes in-frame clones alone and lacks a portion of them. The top ten clones hold around 6.6% of a sample with hundreds of thousands of clones, 88% of them seen once. The sequencing here drew on peripheral blood, taken in a trial of Ad26.COV2.S vaccine versus placebo. The receptors come from a person between 18 and 65 years old who received the Ad26.COV2.S COVID-19 vaccine or a placebo. The CDR3 runs from the conserved cysteine through the conserved F or W. The D gene is left open where the match is weak. Part of the rows lack a size; the others show once, few, many or a class for expanded clones.

clone size	V gene	J gene	D gene	CDR3 protein	CDR3 DNA
many	TRBV6-5	TRBJ1-1	.	CASSRTGPHTEAFF	TGTGCCAGCAGTAGGACCGGGCCGCACACTGAAGCTTTCTTT
.	TRBV19	TRBJ1-1	TRBD1	CASSASGTANTEAFF	TGTGCCAGTAGTGCCTCCGGGACAGCGAACACTGAAGCTTTCTTT
.	TRBV14	TRBJ2-2	.	CASSPRAQPGTGELFF	TGTGCCAGCAGCCCCCGGGCCCAACCGGGGACCGGGGAGCTGTTTTTT
.	TRBV6-6	TRBJ1-1	.	CASSRRQVNTEAFF	TGTGCCAGCAGCCGCCGACAGGTCAACACTGAAGCTTTCTTT
.	TRBV13	TRBJ2-7	TRBD2	CASSLGSGGGYEQYF	TGTGCCAGCAGCTTAGGTAGCGGGGGGGGCTACGAGCAGTACTTC
.	TRBV28	TRBJ2-7	TRBD2	CKSGRTGSYEQYF	TGTAAAAGCGGGAGAACGGGCTCCTACGAGCAGTACTTC
.	TRBV5-5	TRBJ2-1	.	CASSGGLASYNEQFF	TGTGCCAGCAGCGGGGGGCTAGCTTCCTACAATGAGCAGTTCTTC
.	TRBV19	TRBJ2-2	TRBD1	CASSAGGQGGTGELFF	TGTGCCAGTAGCGCCGGGGGACAGGGTGGCACCGGGGAGCTGTTTTTT
.	TRBV7-3	TRBJ2-2	.	CASSLTGSNTGELFF	TGTGCCAGCAGCTTAACCGGATCGAACACCGGGGAGCTGTTTTTT
.	TRBV9	TRBJ2-1	.	CASSDSGYNEQFF	TGTGCCAGCAGCGATAGCGGCTACAATGAGCAGTTCTTC
.	TRBV25-1	TRBJ1-2	.	CASSYSVNYGYTF	TGTGCCAGCAGTTACAGCGTTAACTATGGCTACACCTTC
.	TRBV4-2	TRBJ2-2	TRBD2	CASSQLVGGEANTGELFF	TGTGCCAGCAGCCAATTAGTGGGGGGGGAAGCGAACACCGGGGAGCTGTTTTTT
.	TRBV4-3	TRBJ1-1	.	CASSQDLVRSTEAFF	TGCGCCAGCAGCCAAGATTTGGTGCGGAGCACTGAAGCTTTCTTT
.	TRBV6-5	TRBJ2-1	TRBD2	CASGRASGGTNEQFF	TGTGCCAGCGGGAGGGCTAGCGGGGGGACCAATGAGCAGTTCTTC
.	TRBV4-3	TRBJ1-6	.	CASSHASEEPLHF	TGCGCCAGCAGCCATGCCAGTGAGGAGCCCCTCCACTTT
.	TRBV6-1	TRBJ1-2	.	CASSEGVYSYGYTF	TGTGCCAGCAGTGAAGGGGTCTACAGCTATGGCTACACCTTC
.	TRBV11-3	TRBJ1-2	TRBD1	CASSKTGGGYTF	TGTGCCAGCAGTAAAACAGGGGGTGGCTACACCTTC
.	TRBV5-1	TRBJ1-5	TRBD1	CASSPGTGGFGQPQHF	TGCGCCAGCAGTCCCGGGACAGGGGGTTTCGGACAGCCCCAGCATTTT
once	TRBV24-1	TRBJ1-2	TRBD1	CATSEYGTALDPPYGYTF	TGTGCCACCAGTGAATACGGGACAGCCCTTGATCCACCCTATGGCTACACCTTC
.	TRBV6-5	TRBJ1-1	.	CASSWAFDIEAFF	TGTGCCAGCAGCTGGGCCTTTGACATTGAAGCTTTCTTT
.	TRBV20-1	TRBJ2-5	.	CSAANLETQYF	TGCAGTGCAGCGAACCTGGAGACCCAGTACTTC
.	TRBV7-9	TRBJ1-6	TRBD1	CASSSDRAVSPLHF	TGTGCCAGCAGCTCCGACAGGGCGGTTTCACCCCTCCACTTT
.	TRBV6-5	TRBJ2-5	.	CASNRISQGETQYF	TGTGCCAGCAATAGAATTTCACAAGGAGAGACCCAGTACTTC
.	TRBV6-6	TRBJ1-4	.	CASSYGTREKLFF	TGTGCCAGCAGTTACGGGACGCGCGAAAAACTGTTTTTT
.	TRBV18	TRBJ1-1	.	CASSPGGGGTEAFF	TGTGCCAGCTCACCAGGGGGGGGTGGCACTGAAGCTTTCTTT
.	TRBV27	TRBJ1-2	TRBD1	CASSMIQGAVVYGYTF	TGTGCCAGCAGTATGATACAGGGGGCGGTAGTCTATGGCTACACCTTC
once	TRBV3-1/TRBV3-2	TRBJ2-5	.	CASSQGNKETQYF	TGTGCCAGCAGCCAAGGGAACAAAGAGACCCAGTACTTC
.	TRBV9	TRBJ2-1	TRBD2	CASSVAAGGPTEQFF	TGTGCCAGCAGCGTTGCCGCGGGGGGGCCTACGGAGCAGTTCTTC
.	TRBV19	TRBJ2-2	.	CASSILTVGGELFF	TGTGCCAGTAGTATCTTGACGGTGGGCGGGGAGCTGTTTTTT
.	TRBV28	TRBJ1-1	TRBD1	CASRQGQGGSAEAFF	TGTGCCAGCAGGCAGGGACAGGGGGGTTCCGCTGAAGCTTTCTTT
.	TRBV15	TRBJ1-1	TRBD1	CATSRWTGLLNTEAFF	TGTGCCACCAGCAGATGGACAGGGCTTTTGAACACTGAAGCTTTCTTT
.	TRBV30	TRBJ1-2	TRBD1	CAWTSQGFYGYTF	TGTGCCTGGACATCACAGGGGTTCTATGGCTACACCTTC
.	TRBV5-1	TRBJ1-3	.	CASSLGGSSGNTIYF	TGCGCCAGCAGCTTAGGAGGCTCCTCTGGAAACACCATATATTTT
.	TRBV25-1	TRBJ2-1	TRBD2	CASSEWQLAGGHEQFF	TGTGCCAGCAGTGAATGGCAACTAGCGGGAGGCCATGAGCAGTTCTTC
.	TRBV2	TRBJ1-1	.	CASSSDRNTEAFF	TGTGCCAGCAGTTCCGACAGGAACACTGAAGCTTTCTTT
.	TRBV6-1	TRBJ2-5	.	CASSGLGAGETQYF	TGTGCCAGCAGTGGCCTGGGGGCAGGAGAGACCCAGTACTTC